The 20 T cell receptor beta chains presented below share a single source sample, sequenced in a study of shared clonotypes between healthy human individuals. The repertoire was sequenced with immunoSEQ multiplex PCR; TCRdb's copy has only in-frame clones and lacks some. The repertoire holds about 680,000 clones, with 92% as singletons. Naivety among CD8 cells was defined by CD45RO negativity and positive CCR7 selection, thereby excluding terminally differentiated effector memory CD45RA+ cells. Sample: naive CD8+ T cells sorted from blood. Source of these receptors: a man aged 25-45 years in good health.

The chain employs TRBV29-1 and TRBJ2-1; perhaps D is TRBD1 or TRBD2 (5 bases each). CDR3 length: 14 amino acids. V was clipped by 2 bases and J by 6 bases, with 14 bases between them. Germline CDR1 is SQVTM and CDR2 is ANQGSEA. CDR3 in DNA: TGCAGCGTTGAAACTTGGGACGGCCGCAATGAGCAGTTCTTC. It yields the protein CSVETWDGRNEQFF.

V is TRBV27 and J is TRBJ2-7; 7 bases match TRBD1. Germline V gene data show CDR1 as MNHEY and CDR2 as SMNVEV (reference sequence). V shed 4 bases and J 2 bases; nucleotides not matched to a gene: 14. The CDR3 is 17 residues long. CDR3 DNA: TGTGCCAGCAGTTCCTCCGTCTACAGGGGAACACCCTACGAGCAGTACTTC. Its protein is CASSSSVYRGTPYEQYF.

V gene TRBV7-6 combines with J gene TRBJ1-4, with D hard to call. Germline V gives CDR1 SGHVS, CDR2 FNYEAQ. V was clipped by 5 bases and J by 5 bases, with 12 bases between them. This CDR3 contains 14 residues. The CDR3 nucleotides read TGTGCCAGCAGCCCTTTAGGGATCAATGAAAAACTGTTTTTT. Amino acids: CASSPLGINEKLFF.

This clone was counted a few times. The chain links TRBV4-3 to TRBJ2-7; D is undetermined. V shed 4 bases and J shed 0 bases, with 13 bases lying between them. Germline CDR1 is LGHNA and CDR2 is YSLEER. The CDR3 contains 15 residues. This CDR3 is CASSPGWESSYEQYF. DNA of the CDR3: TGCGCCAGCAGCCCCGGCTGGGAAAGCTCCTACGAGCAGTACTTC.

The chain combines TRBV6-5 with TRBJ2-7, with TRBD1 identical over 7 bases. Germline assignment: CDR1 MNHEY and CDR2 SVGAGI. CDR3 length: 15 residues. V was pared by 5 bases and J by 6 bases, with 13 bases of the junction left unmatched. CDR3 residues: CASSTDRDPLPEQYF. The CDR3 nucleotides are TGTGCCAGCAGTACAGACAGGGATCCTCTCCCCGAGCAGTACTTC.

The CDR3 here is CASSLGGESYEQYF. CDR3 coding DNA: TGTGCCAGCAGCTTGGGCGGGGAGAGCTACGAGCAGTACTTC. The chain recombines TRBV5-5 with TRBJ2-7; D is perhaps TRBD2 (6 bases). The germline CDR1 and CDR2 sequences are SGHKS and YYEKEE (reference sequence). With 0 bases removed from V and 3 bases from J, the gap between germline ends came to 10 bases. This CDR3 region has 14 residues.

Comment on this clone: The identical CDR3 is also encoded by other nucleotide sequences in the sample. The chain couples TRBV27 to TRBJ2-3; TRBD2 might be the D (6 bases). This CDR3 has 12 residues. The ends were cut back, 6 bases at V and 3 bases at J, with 7 bases in the middle. CDR1 and CDR2 (germline): MNHEY, SMNVEV (reference sequence). CDR3 bases: TGTGCCAGCAGGGGGGGTACAGATACGCAGTATTTT. Its translation is CASRGGTDTQYF.

The V and J genes are TRBV6-1 and TRBJ1-2; no reliable D call. Trimming removed 2 bases from V and 6 bases from J, with 16 bases in between. The CDR3 has 15 residues. CDR1 is MNHNS and CDR2 is SASEGT in the germline V gene. CDR3 residues: CASSETAPLRNGYTF. The CDR3 DNA reads TGTGCCAGCAGTGAAACGGCACCCCTTAGGAATGGCTACACCTTC.

This rearrangement joins TRBV9 to TRBJ2-5, with D tentatively TRBD1 or TRBD2 (5 bases each). Germline CDR1 reads SGDLS; CDR2 reads YYNGEE. The CDR3 contains 15 residues. V was pared by 2 bases and J by 2 bases, with 13 bases between. The CDR3 is CASSVGDHQQETQYF. The CDR3 DNA reads TGTGCCAGCAGCGTCGGGGACCACCAACAAGAGACCCAGTACTTC.

V is TRBV21-1 and J is TRBJ2-7; whether TRBD1, the table's D call, matches the DNA was not checked. TRBV21-1 is a listed pseudogene. The CDR3 is 15 amino acids. In DNA, the CDR3 is TGTGCCAGCAGCAAAGGGAGGACAGGGGCCCACGAGCAGTACTTC. The encoded protein is CASSKGRTGAHEQYF.

The chain has TRBV7-9 and TRBJ2-7; D not resolved. Trimming left V 3 bases short and J 0 bases short, with 6 bases between. Germline CDR1 and CDR2: SEHNR and FQNEAQ (reference sequence). The CDR3 is 13 amino acids. The CDR3 DNA follows: TGTGCCAGCAGCTTTGCAAGCTCCTACGAGCAGTACTTC. It translates to CASSFASSYEQYF. The variable domain in full, with the rest retrieved from reference TRBV7-9 and TRBJ2-7, is DTGVSQNPRHKITKRGQNVTFRCDPISEHNRLYWYRQTLGQGPEFLTYFQNEAQLEKSRLLSDRFSAERPKGSFSTLEIQRTEQGDSAMYLCASSFASSYEQYFGPGTRLTVT.

The chain has TRBV7-9 and TRBJ2-1; 7 nucleotides match TRBD1. Unmatched junction bases numbered 5, after V lost 1 base and J lost 8 bases. The CDR3 spans 14 residues. The germline gives CDR1 SEHNR, CDR2 FQNEAQ (reference sequence). CDR3 amino acids: CASSLGQGGHEQFF. DNA of the CDR3: TGTGCCAGCAGCTTAGGACAGGGTGGGCATGAGCAGTTCTTC. The complete variable domain, with remaining parts taken from reference TRBV7-9 and TRBJ2-1, reads DTGVSQNPRHKITKRGQNVTFRCDPISEHNRLYWYRQTLGQGPEFLTYFQNEAQLEKSRLLSDRFSAERPKGSFSTLEIQRTEQGDSAMYLCASSLGQGGHEQFFGPGTRLTVL.

The V gene is TRBV25-1, the J gene TRBJ2-5, with 7 bases identical to TRBD1. Germline V gives CDR1 MGHDK, CDR2 SYGVNS. This CDR3 has 16 amino acids. The junction had 12 bases not matched to a gene; V was cut back by 3 bases and J by 5 bases. The CDR3 loop is CASSDGTVVNSETQYF. Written as DNA, the CDR3 is TGTGCCAGCAGTGACGGGACAGTTGTAAACTCGGAGACCCAGTACTTC.

V usage is TRBV5-5 and J usage is TRBJ2-7; 9 nucleotides align to TRBD1. Germline V lookup: CDR1 SGHKS, CDR2 YYEKEE (reference sequence). The CDR3 is 15 amino acids. Trimming at V came to 2 bases and at J to 5 bases, leaving 8 bases not matched to a gene. The CDR3 DNA is TGTGCCAGCAGCTTACCGGGACAGGGTGGTAACGAGCAGTACTTC. This gives the protein CASSLPGQGGNEQYF. Filled out from reference TRBV5-5 and TRBJ2-7, the complete variable domain reads DAGVTQSPTHLIKTRGQQVTLRCSPISGHKSVSWYQQVLGQGPQFIFQYYEKEERGRGNFPDRFSARQFPNYSSELNVNALLLGDSALYLCASSLPGQGGNEQYFGPGTRLTVT.

CDR3 amino acids: CAISESSSSKNIQYF. Written as DNA, the CDR3 is TGTGCCATCAGTGAGTCGAGCAGCTCCAAAAACATTCAGTACTTC. This rearrangement joins TRBV10-3 to TRBJ2-4; no definite D call. Trimming pared 0 bases from V and 2 bases from J, leaving 8 bases between. CDR1 is ENHRY, CDR2 SYGVKD, per germline. This CDR3 has 15 amino acids.

The chain recombines TRBV7-9 with TRBJ2-5; no clear D. CDR1 and CDR2 (germline): SEHNR, FQNEAQ (reference sequence). V dropped 1 base and J dropped 2 bases, with 11 bases sitting between them. This CDR3 has 15 amino acids. The DNA for the CDR3 is TGTGCCAGCAGCTTAGGACCCGGGTCTCAAGAGACCCAGTACTTC. It encodes CASSLGPGSQETQYF.

CDR3 DNA: TGTGCCACCAGCAGCCGACAGGGGTTTGGTGGAAACACCATATATTTT. It codes for CATSSRQGFGGNTIYF. J is TRBJ1-3 and V is TRBV15; 8 bases fit TRBD1. Germline V gene data show CDR1 as LNHNV and CDR2 as YYDKDF (reference sequence). CDR3 length: 16 amino acids. The trim removed 3 bases at V and 3 bases at J, leaving 7 bases unmatched. Supplemented by reference TRBV15 and TRBJ1-3, the full variable domain reads DAMVIQNPRYQVTQFGKPVTLSCSQTLNHNVMYWYQQKSSQAPKLLFHYYDKDFNNEADTPDNFQSRRPNTSFCFLDIRSPGLGDTAMYLCATSSRQGFGGNTIYFGEGSWLTVV.

V gene TRBV7-9 combines with J gene TRBJ2-7; D not certain. V shed 0 bases and J shed 3 bases, with 12 bases lying between them. CDR3 length: 15 residues. The V gene's germline CDR1 is SEHNR and CDR2 FQNEAQ (reference sequence). The DNA for the CDR3 is TGTGCCAGCAGCTTAGCGGCAGACACCTTCTACGAGCAGTACTTC. Translating gives CASSLAADTFYEQYF.

This clone was recorded a few times. V usage is TRBV7-9 and J usage is TRBJ1-5; TRBD1 matches 8 bases. In germline, CDR1 is SEHNR, CDR2 FQNEAQ (reference sequence). This CDR3 contains 13 residues. After removal of 10 bases from V and 0 bases from J, the junction contained 2 bases not matched to a gene. This CDR3 reads CATTGASNQPQHF. In DNA form, the CDR3 reads TGTGCCACGACAGGGGCTAGCAATCAGCCCCAGCATTTT.

The V call is TRBV10-2, the J call TRBJ1-2; D is undetermined. Germline V gene sequence: CDR1 WSHSY, CDR2 SAAADI. Trimming left V 3 bases short and J 8 bases short, with 22 bases between. The CDR3 has 16 residues. The CDR3 DNA reads as TGCGCCAGCAGTGACTCCCGCGGGCGGGTGGGAATAGGCTACACCTTC. Translating gives CASSDSRGRVGIGYTF.